This record concerns one T cell receptor beta chain sequence. These data come from a study of blood T cell repertoires in COVID-19. Sequencing was performed with immunoSEQ multiplex PCR; in TCRdb, only in-frame clones are kept and a portion is missing. The profile covers fewer than 150,000 clones, with more than 75% appearing a single time and less than 5% taken by the ten largest. Per germline, CDR1 MDHEN and CDR2 SYDVKM. The V and J ends lost 6 bases and 4 bases respectively, with 7 bases between them. The CDR3 covers 12 residues. This TCR was recovered from an elderly woman with acute or convalescent COVID-19. Input material: peripheral blood. V gene TRBV28 combines with J gene TRBJ2-1; D may be TRBD2 (5 bases). In DNA, the CDR3 is TGTGCCAGCAGCGGGGAATACAATGAGCAGTTCTTC. Amino acids: CASSGEYNEQFF.